This T cell receptor beta chain stems from a study of Ad26.COV2.S vaccination and SARS-CoV-2 variants. Study-wide results and caveats: The TCR-based breadth and depth measures might underestimate overall T cell responses.

Treatment of the sample: 15 to 20 received Ad26.COV2.S at low or high dose, single or two shots; 5 received placebo; per-sample allocation not given. At day 63 after the first vaccine or placebo injection, samples were drawn. The assay was immunoSEQ multiplex PCR, and TCRdb's table has in-frame clones only and misses some. The table has about 250,000 clones, around 87% seen once; the top ten hold 2.5% to 3.5%. A word on this clone: The antigen is unknown.

Trimming left V 0 bases short and J 5 bases short, with 14 bases between. The length of the CDR3 is 15 residues. From germline, CDR1 is SGHAT and CDR2 FQNNGV. The sample consisted of peripheral blood, taken in a trial of Ad26.COV2.S vaccine versus placebo. The chain couples TRBV11-2 to TRBJ2-7; D not resolved. This receptor was taken from a person between 18 and 65 years old who received the Ad26.COV2.S COVID-19 vaccine or a placebo. CDR3: CASSLDLVRTHEQYF. The CDR3 DNA reads as TGTGCCAGCAGCTTAGATCTCGTTAGAACCCACGAGCAGTACTTC.